Below are 19 T cell receptor beta chains sequenced from a single sample in a study of blood T cell repertoires in COVID-19. Measured with immunoSEQ multiplex PCR; TCRdb has only the in-frame clones, and not every one. The profile covers 250,000 to 300,000 clones, with around 89% appearing a single time and about 4.6% taken by the ten largest. Sequenced sample: peripheral blood. These receptors were obtained from a man between 35 and 55 years old with acute or convalescent COVID-19.

This clone was observed a handful of times. This chain uses TRBV7-2 with TRBJ1-6; 9 nucleotides match TRBD1. V lost 1 base and J lost 9; bases outside the gene matches: 4. This CDR3 has 15 residues. CDR1 and CDR2 (germline): SGHTA, FQGNSA. The DNA for the CDR3 is TGTGCCAGCAGCTTAGAGGACAGGGGTGTTTCACCCCTCCACTTT. Protein: CASSLEDRGVSPLHF.

This clone showed up just once. The rearrangement uses TRBV5-1 and TRBJ1-1, with D uncertain. V was clipped by 0 bases and J by 3 bases, with 6 bases between them. Germline V CDR1 and CDR2: SGHRS, YFSETQ. The length of the CDR3 is 13 residues. The CDR3 DNA sequence: TGCGCCAGCAGCTTGGTGAGGTACACTGAAGCTTTCTTT. Its translation is CASSLVRYTEAFF.

This clone showed up just once. The chain joins TRBV3-1 (or the pseudogene TRBV3-2) to TRBJ2-1, with 10 bases fitting TRBD1. Germline assignment: CDR1 LGHDT and CDR2 YNNKEL (reference sequence). V lost 0 bases to trimming and J lost 4 bases; unmatched junction nucleotides: 6. The CDR3 is 17 residues long. CDR3 in amino acids: CASSQDLTGGIYNEQFF. The CDR3 DNA reads as TGTGCCAGCAGCCAAGATCTGACAGGGGGCATATACAATGAGCAGTTCTTC.

The rearrangement uses TRBV6-5 and TRBJ2-2; D is perhaps TRBD2 (6 bases). CDR3 length equals 14 residues. Germline CDR1 and CDR2: MNHEY and SVGAGI. The ends were cut back, 6 bases at V and 2 bases at J, with 10 bases in the middle. DNA of the CDR3: TGTGCCAGCAGGTCCGGGAGTAACACCGGGGAGCTGTTTTTT. Translation gives CASRSGSNTGELFF.

The gene calls are TRBV21-1 and TRBJ2-1; the D segment call TRBD1 is taken from the table without a DNA check. TRBV21-1 represents a pseudogene. The CDR3 covers 15 residues. In DNA form, the CDR3 reads TGTGCCAGCAGCAAAGGAGGGCAGGGGGCAGGGGAGCAGTTCTTC. Protein: CASSKGGQGAGEQFF.

The rearrangement links TRBV6-1 to TRBJ2-3; 7 bases are shared with TRBD1. Looked up from germline, CDR1 is MNHNS and CDR2 is SASEGT. This CDR3 region has 16 residues. V lost 1 base, J lost 1 base, and 5 bases stayed unmatched. CDR3 coding DNA: TGTGCCAGCAGTGAAGAAGGGGGCTGGGGCACAGATACGCAGTATTTT. Translated, it gives CASSEEGGWGTDTQYF.

The gene calls are TRBV29-1 and TRBJ1-2; D unresolved. V was cut by 3 bases and J by 2 bases, with 10 bases left in between. This CDR3 has 13 residues. Germline loops: CDR1 SQVTM, CDR2 ANQGSEA. CDR3 in amino acids: CSVEPPENYGYTF. CDR3 nucleotide sequence: TGCAGCGTTGAGCCCCCCGAGAACTATGGCTACACCTTC.

The V and J genes are TRBV5-1 and TRBJ1-4, with a weak D call TRBD1 (5 bases). Germline V gene data show CDR1 as SGHRS and CDR2 as YFSETQ. V was shortened by 4 bases and J by 14 bases, with 21 bases between the two germline ends. This CDR3 is 14 amino acids long. DNA for the CDR3: TGCGCCAGCAGCCCGACAGATTATAATGACGATCTGTTTTTT. Its translation: CASSPTDYNDDLFF.

The chain combines TRBV9 with TRBJ1-2, with a possible D match to TRBD1 (5 bases). The CDR3 loop spans 14 amino acids. V lost 4 bases and J 3 bases, leaving 13 bases between the germline ends. CDR1 is SGDLS, CDR2 YYNGEE, per germline. As DNA, the CDR3 is TGTGCCAGCAGCCCGACGGGGGTCTACTATGGCTACACCTTC. Its translation is CASSPTGVYYGYTF. Full variable domain (rest looked up from reference TRBV9 and TRBJ1-2): DSGVTQTPKHLITATGQRVTLRCSPRSGDLSVYWYQQSLDQGLQFLIQYYNGEERAKGNILERFSAQQFPDLHSELNLSSLELGDSALYFCASSPTGVYYGYTFGSGTRLTVV.

The genes are TRBV28 and TRBJ1-1; 9 nucleotides align to TRBD1. Germline CDR1 MDHEN, CDR2 SYDVKM. This CDR3 region has 16 residues. With V trimmed by 4 bases and J by 0 bases, 6 bases remained unmatched. This CDR3 reads CASSSQGDRVNTEAFF. The CDR3 DNA follows: TGTGCCAGCAGTTCCCAGGGGGACAGGGTGAACACTGAAGCTTTCTTT.

This clone was found once. The rearrangement joins TRBV5-1 to TRBJ1-2; 7 nucleotides agree with TRBD1. CDR1 SGHRS and CDR2 YFSETQ come from the germline V gene. The CDR3 is made up of 13 amino acids. V shed 4 bases, J shed 8 bases, and the junction held 8 bases outside the gene matches. The chain's CDR3 is CASSAWTGTGYTF. As DNA, the CDR3 is TGCGCCAGCAGCGCTTGGACAGGAACCGGCTACACCTTC.

This chain connects TRBV19 to TRBJ1-1, with D possibly matching TRBD1 (5 bases). This CDR3 contains 15 residues. Deletions cut 3 bases from V and 0 bases from J, with 11 bases between. Germline loops: CDR1 LNHDA, CDR2 SQIVND (reference sequence). Here the CDR3 DNA reads TGTGCCAGTAGTATTTGGATAGGGGTGAACACTGAAGCTTTCTTT. This gives the protein CASSIWIGVNTEAFF.

The chain couples TRBV7-2 to TRBJ2-4, with 7 bases aligning to TRBD1. The germline V gene encodes CDR1 SGHTA and CDR2 FQGNSA. The trim removed 3 bases at V and 3 bases at J, leaving 8 bases unmatched. CDR3 length: 16 residues. CDR3 in amino acids: CASSFRQGRGKNIQYF. CDR3 nucleotide sequence: TGTGCCAGCAGCTTTAGACAGGGACGAGGCAAAAACATTCAGTACTTC.

The chain employs TRBV6-5 and TRBJ1-1, with 8 bases aligning to TRBD1. V gave up 6 bases and J gave up 2 bases; unmatched junction bases: 2. Germline values: CDR1 MNHEY, CDR2 SVGAGI. The CDR3 length is 13 residues. CDR3 nucleotides: TGTGCCAGCAGAGACAGGGGCAACACTGAAGCTTTCTTT. Its translation is CASRDRGNTEAFF.

The V and J genes are TRBV2 and TRBJ1-3; no firm D call. V was shortened by 6 bases and J by 0 bases, with 9 bases between the two germline ends. Per the germline V gene, CDR1 is SNHLY and CDR2 is FYNNEI. This CDR3 has 14 residues. This CDR3 is CASRVGSSGNTIYF. CDR3 in DNA: TGTGCCAGCAGGGTCGGGAGCTCTGGAAACACCATATATTTT.

The chain carries TRBV19 and TRBJ2-6, with a tentative D call TRBD1 (5 bases). The V end was cut by 2 bases, the J end by 4 bases, with 9 bases between. Germline V lookup: CDR1 LNHDA, CDR2 SQIVND (reference sequence). The CDR3 runs 15 residues. The CDR3 DNA reads as TGTGCCAGTAGTATACAGGGTTCCGGGGCCAACGTCCTGACTTTC. It codes for CASSIQGSGANVLTF.

This chain uses TRBV6-5 with TRBJ2-2; maybe TRBD1 (6 bases). Trimming shortened V by 2 bases and J by 13 bases, and 20 bases separated the two germline ends. The CDR3 has 15 residues. The germline V gene encodes CDR1 MNHEY and CDR2 SVGAGI. The CDR3 DNA follows: TGTGCCAGCAGTTACGCTCCCGCAGGGGCCCTAGGGCTGTTTTTT. Translation: CASSYAPAGALGLFF.

The V and J genes are TRBV4-1 and TRBJ1-6, with a tentative D call TRBD1 (6 bases). This CDR3 comprises 15 residues. CDR1 MGHRA and CDR2 YSYEKL come from the germline V gene. V was shortened by 4 bases and J by 10 bases, with 17 bases between the two germline ends. CDR3 DNA sequence: TGCGCCAGCAGCCCCACAGGGCCAGGGCGATCACCCCTCCACTTT. Translated: CASSPTGPGRSPLHF.

This clone turned up a few times. This chain uses TRBV2 with TRBJ1-1, with TRBD1 identical over 7 bases. Germline values: CDR1 SNHLY, CDR2 FYNNEI. After removal of 6 bases from V and 2 bases from J, the junction contained 6 bases not matched to a gene. The CDR3 covers 14 residues. The CDR3 bases are TGTGCCAGCAGGTACAGGGGAGAAAACACTGAAGCTTTCTTT. Protein: CASRYRGENTEAFF.